One and the same sample provided the 26 T cell receptor beta chains below, sequenced in a study of T cell clones after liver transplantation. Clones were sequenced by immunoSEQ multiplex PCR, and TCRdb holds only the in-frame ones, with some missing. The sample holds approximately 51,000 clones; about 67% are singletons and the top ten take around 9.4%. The specimen was CD4+ T cells from blood, collected roughly 55 months after liver transplant. These receptors were collected from a human patient who received a liver transplant. The graft donor may have contributed some T cells.

CDR3 sequence: CASSAADEKLFF. Written as DNA, the CDR3 is TGTGCCAGCTCCGCGGCCGATGAAAAACTGTTTTTT. V is TRBV6-1 and J is TRBJ1-4; no definite D call. The CDR3 totals 12 residues. Germline CDR1 and CDR2: MNHNS and SASEGT. Trimming took 8 bases from V and 6 from J, leaving 10 bases between them.

This rearrangement joins TRBV6-1 to TRBJ2-7; 9 bases are shared with TRBD2. Looked up from germline, CDR1 is MNHNS and CDR2 is SASEGT. V shed 2 bases, J shed 0 bases, and the junction held 11 bases outside the gene matches. The CDR3 has 18 amino acids. The CDR3 DNA reads as TGTGCCAGCAGTGAATCCCCAGTCGTAGCGGGGGCCTCCTACGAGCAGTACTTC. This encodes CASSESPVVAGASYEQYF.

This clone was recorded a few times. The chain is built from TRBV16 and TRBJ1-1, with no clear D. CDR1 and CDR2 from the germline V gene are KGHSY and FQNENV. V lost 2 bases, J lost 1 base, and 8 bases lay in between. The CDR3 is 14 amino acids. This CDR3 reads CASSQLRGNTEAFF. In nucleotides, the CDR3 is TGTGCCAGCAGCCAACTGCGGGGGAACACTGAAGCTTTCTTT.

This chain connects TRBV28 to TRBJ2-3, with D maybe TRBD1 (6 bases). Germline CDR1 and CDR2: MDHEN and SYDVKM. Deletions cut 7 bases from V and 2 bases from J, with 10 bases between. The CDR3 contains 13 residues. The DNA of the CDR3 is TGTGCCAGCACCGACAGGTTCACAGATACGCAGTATTTT. Translating it yields CASTDRFTDTQYF.

This chain links TRBV9 with TRBJ2-3, with D unclear. V was pared by 3 bases and J by 1 base, with 12 bases between. Germline CDR1 is SGDLS and CDR2 is YYNGEE. The CDR3 has 15 amino acids. CDR3 bases: TGTGCCAGCAGCGCCAATAGTCCTGGCACAGATACGCAGTATTTT. As protein: CASSANSPGTDTQYF. The variable domain in full, completed from reference TRBV9 and TRBJ2-3, reads DSGVTQTPKHLITATGQRVTLRCSPRSGDLSVYWYQQSLDQGLQFLIQYYNGEERAKGNILERFSAQQFPDLHSELNLSSLELGDSALYFCASSANSPGTDTQYFGPGTRLTVL.

The J gene is TRBJ1-2, the V gene TRBV5-4, with 7 positions matching TRBD1. V gave up 4 bases and J gave up 4 bases; unmatched junction bases: 4. From germline, CDR1 is SGHNT and CDR2 YYREEE (reference sequence). The CDR3 runs 13 residues. CDR3 in amino acids: CASSRWDSYGYTF. As DNA, the CDR3 is TGTGCCAGCAGCAGGTGGGACAGCTATGGCTACACCTTC.

The CDR3 region is CASSQDRQGIANEQFF. CDR3 in DNA: TGTGCCAGCAGCCAAGATCGACAGGGGATTGCCAATGAGCAGTTCTTC. The V call is TRBV4-2, the J call TRBJ2-1, with 8 bases aligning to TRBD1. CDR3 length: 16 amino acids. J gave up 6 bases and V 0 bases, and 7 bases lay outside the gene matches. Per the germline V gene, CDR1 is LGHNA and CDR2 is YNFKEQ.

This clone has only a few counts. The V gene is TRBV30, the J gene TRBJ2-1; 7 bases fit TRBD2. CDR1 is GTSNPN, CDR2 SVGIG, per germline (reference sequence). CDR3 length: 14 amino acids. With V trimmed by 3 bases and J by 5 bases, 7 bases remained unmatched. CDR3 residues: CAWRSGLTDNEQFF. For the CDR3, the DNA is TGTGCCTGGAGGTCGGGACTAACAGACAATGAGCAGTTCTTC.

The V call is TRBV27, the J call TRBJ1-1; maybe TRBD1 (5 bases). CDR1 MNHEY and CDR2 SMNVEV come from the germline V gene (reference sequence). The CDR3 is 14 amino acids. Trimming pared 8 bases from V and 1 base from J, leaving 14 bases between. The CDR3 is CASRRDGPNTEAFF. The CDR3 nucleotides are TGTGCCAGCCGGCGGGACGGACCGAACACTGAAGCTTTCTTT.

This chain uses TRBV18 with TRBJ1-4; no clear D gene. The CDR3 consists of 14 residues. Trimming shortened V by 0 bases and J by 5 bases, and 7 bases separated the two germline ends. Germline lookup yields CDR1 KGHSH and CDR2 LQKENI. The CDR3 here is CASSPPGNNEKLFF. The DNA of the CDR3 is TGTGCCAGCTCACCACCGGGGAACAATGAAAAACTGTTTTTT.

J is TRBJ2-7 and V is TRBV9, with D maybe TRBD1 (6 bases). CDR3 size: 12 residues. V lost 8 bases, J lost 2 bases, and 11 bases lay in between. Germline V gene sequence: CDR1 SGDLS, CDR2 YYNGEE. The CDR3 loop reads CASGQSTYEQYF. CDR3 coding DNA: TGTGCCAGTGGACAGAGTACCTACGAGCAGTACTTC.

The chain joins TRBV19 to TRBJ2-1; 8 bases match TRBD1. J gave up 7 bases and V 2 bases, and 7 bases lay outside the gene matches. The CDR3 extends over 15 amino acids. From germline, CDR1 is LNHDA and CDR2 SQIVND (reference sequence). DNA of the CDR3: TGTGCCAGTAGTATAATGGGACAGGCGCGAAATGAGCAGTTCTTC. The encoded protein is CASSIMGQARNEQFF.

The J gene is TRBJ2-3, the V gene TRBV7-2; TRBD2 aligns across 9 bases. From germline, CDR1 is SGHTA and CDR2 FQGNSA. J lost 4 bases, V lost 4 bases, and 6 bases had no gene match. This CDR3 contains 15 residues. This chain's CDR3 is CASSSAGTSSDTQYF. In DNA form, the CDR3 reads TGTGCCAGCAGCTCCGCCGGGACTAGCTCAGATACGCAGTATTTT.

The chain carries TRBV19 and TRBJ1-2, with D possibly being TRBD1 (5 bases). Germline V gives CDR1 LNHDA, CDR2 SQIVND (reference sequence). This CDR3 spans 14 amino acids. Trimming took off 2 bases at V and 2 bases at J, with 9 bases between the two ends. The CDR3 loop is CASSIRDGNYGYTF. Here the CDR3 DNA reads TGTGCCAGTAGTATAAGGGACGGGAACTATGGCTACACCTTC.

The V and J genes are TRBV7-2 and TRBJ2-1, with D possibly TRBD1 on 5 matching bases. Germline CDR1 is SGHTA and CDR2 is FQGNSA. The CDR3 covers 16 residues. Trimming took 5 bases from V and 4 from J, leaving 18 bases between them. The CDR3 nucleotides are TGTGCCAGCAGCCCCCGAAGTCAGGGCTTATACAATGAGCAGTTCTTC. It encodes CASSPRSQGLYNEQFF.

By share, this clone counts as medium-sized. The chain uses TRBV19 and TRBJ2-7; D may be TRBD2 (6 bases). The ends were cut back, 5 bases at V and 6 bases at J, with 17 bases in the middle. Germline-derived CDR1 and CDR2 are LNHDA and SQIVND (reference sequence). This CDR3 has 14 residues. For the CDR3, the DNA is TGTGCCAGTAGTCCGCGGGGTCTTGCGGGCGAGCAGTACTTC. Residues: CASSPRGLAGEQYF. Filled out from reference TRBV19 and TRBJ2-7, the complete variable domain reads DGGITQSPKYLFRKEGQNVTLSCEQNLNHDAMYWYRQDPGQGLRLIYYSQIVNDFQKGDIAEGYSVSREKKESFPLTVTSAQKNPTAFYLCASSPRGLAGEQYFGPGTRLTVT.

V is TRBV18 and J is TRBJ1-1; D is ambiguous. The CDR3 loop spans 16 amino acids. The germline V gene encodes CDR1 KGHSH and CDR2 LQKENI. Trimming took off 3 bases at V and 2 bases at J, with 16 bases between the two ends. CDR3: CASSPGAAGGNTEAFF. In DNA form, the CDR3 reads TGTGCCAGCTCACCCGGCGCGGCCGGTGGAAACACTGAAGCTTTCTTT.

V and J are TRBV6-1 and TRBJ2-7; no clear D. This CDR3 region has 12 residues. The germline CDR1 and CDR2 sequences are MNHNS and SASEGT. The V end was cut by 6 bases, the J end by 3 bases, with 9 bases between. The CDR3 DNA is TGTGCCAGCAGCACGGACGGCTACGAGCAGTACTTC. It translates to CASSTDGYEQYF.

The chain joins TRBV6-1 to TRBJ1-4; D ambiguous. V was cut by 6 bases and J by 3 bases, with 14 bases left in between. The CDR3 extends over 15 amino acids. The germline V gene encodes CDR1 MNHNS and CDR2 SASEGT. This chain's CDR3 is CASRHFILSNEKLFF. In DNA, the CDR3 is TGTGCCAGCAGACATTTTATTTTGTCTAATGAAAAACTGTTTTTT.

The CDR3 sequence is CASGRGTASYEQYF. In DNA form, the CDR3 reads TGTGCCAGCGGGAGAGGGACAGCCTCCTACGAGCAGTACTTC. The chain joins TRBV2 to TRBJ2-7, with TRBD1 identical over 7 bases. V was pared by 8 bases and J by 0 bases, with 7 bases of the junction left unmatched. The CDR3 consists of 14 residues. Looked up from germline, CDR1 is SNHLY and CDR2 is FYNNEI.

V gene TRBV4-2 combines with J gene TRBJ2-1; 8 bases are a match to TRBD2. Trimming removed 1 base from V and 7 bases from J; junction bases left unmatched: 12. Germline loops: CDR1 LGHNA, CDR2 YNFKEQ. This CDR3 has 17 amino acids. The CDR3 loop is CASSQVLGSGVSNEQFF. The CDR3 DNA sequence: TGTGCCAGCAGCCAAGTTTTAGGTAGCGGGGTTAGTAATGAGCAGTTCTTC.

The chain recombines TRBV10-3 with TRBJ1-1; D is uncertain. CDR3 size: 13 residues. The V gene lost 2 bases and the J gene lost 4 bases, with 8 bases spanning the gap. The germline CDR1 and CDR2 sequences are ENHRY and SYGVKD. CDR3 in DNA: TGTGCCATCAGTGAGCAGAGAGGCACTGAAGCTTTCTTT. It is translated as CAISEQRGTEAFF.

This clone has more than one count but fewer than ten. The chain recombines TRBV6-1 with TRBJ1-6; D may be TRBD1 (5 bases). CDR1 and CDR2 (germline): MNHNS, SASEGT. With 4 bases removed from V and 13 bases from J, the gap between germline ends came to 14 bases. The CDR3 totals 13 residues. The CDR3 loop reads CASSAGVEGPLHF. Here the CDR3 DNA reads TGTGCCAGCAGTGCGGGGGTTGAAGGGCCCCTCCACTTT.

In DNA, the CDR3 is TGTGCCAGCAGCCAGACCCTCGGGGGGGCCCAGGATGAGACCCAGTACTTC. Translating it yields CASSQTLGGAQDETQYF. V usage is TRBV4-2 and J usage is TRBJ2-5, with 8 bases identical to TRBD2. Germline loops: CDR1 LGHNA, CDR2 YNFKEQ. The trim removed 3 bases at V and 5 bases at J, leaving 14 bases unmatched. This CDR3 is 17 amino acids long.

This clone was seen only a few times. The CDR3: CASSPSSGNTIYF. The CDR3 nucleotides are TGTGCCAGCAGTCCGAGCTCTGGAAACACCATATATTTT. This sequence joins TRBV27 and TRBJ1-3, with D unresolved. This CDR3 spans 13 amino acids. The germline V gene has CDR1 MNHEY and CDR2 SMNVEV (reference sequence). V dropped 5 bases and J dropped 0 bases, with 5 bases sitting between them.

The chain is built from TRBV4-2 and TRBJ2-5; D is tentatively TRBD1 or TRBD2 (7 bases each). Germline values: CDR1 LGHNA, CDR2 YNFKEQ. The V end was cut by 4 bases, the J end by 3 bases, with 15 bases between. CDR3 length equals 15 residues. CDR3: CASSPLRGGKETQYF. CDR3 DNA sequence: TGTGCCAGCAGCCCCCTCAGGGGGGGAAAAGAGACCCAGTACTTC.